This T cell receptor (beta chain) was sequenced for a study of human T cells and chemical hapten exposure. Findings and caveats of the study: Expanded TCRs made up significantly more big CDR3 similarity clusters than controls did.

Per germline, CDR1 SGHTA and CDR2 FQGNSA. J gave up 4 bases and V 1 base, and 9 bases lay outside the gene matches. The length of the CDR3 is 17 residues. The time point denotes: patch test 2, 6 weeks after DPC sensitization. The treatment: therapeutic diphenylcyclopropenone sensitization with weekly scalp DPC. Total RNA was isolated from unfractionated whole blood. This clonotype was seen more than once but under ten times. Its antigen remains unknown. TCRdb re-called the RACE reads through MiXCR, storing one row per CDR3 protein. The sample lists 110,000 to 150,000 distinct CDR3 sequences, 10% to 15% occurring once.

Sample: whole blood, taken in connection with sensitization to the hapten diphenylcyclopropenone (DPC). The TCR comes from a woman aged 45-65 years with alopecia areata. Some clones in this sample may be carry-over from other donors' samples. V gene TRBV7-2 combines with J gene TRBJ2-5; 10 nucleotides line up with TRBD2. The CDR3 loop reads CASSLEGRLAGVETQYF. In DNA, the CDR3 is TGTGCCAGCAGCTTAGAAGGTCGGCTAGCGGGAGTAGAGACCCAGTACTTC. The whole variable domain, remainder taken from reference TRBV7-2 and TRBJ2-5, is GAGVSQSPSNKVTEKGKDVELRCDPISGHTALYWYRQSLGQGLEFLIYFQGNSAPDKSGLPSDRFSAERTGGSVSTLTIQRTQQEDSAVYLCASSLEGRLAGVETQYFGPGTRLLVL.